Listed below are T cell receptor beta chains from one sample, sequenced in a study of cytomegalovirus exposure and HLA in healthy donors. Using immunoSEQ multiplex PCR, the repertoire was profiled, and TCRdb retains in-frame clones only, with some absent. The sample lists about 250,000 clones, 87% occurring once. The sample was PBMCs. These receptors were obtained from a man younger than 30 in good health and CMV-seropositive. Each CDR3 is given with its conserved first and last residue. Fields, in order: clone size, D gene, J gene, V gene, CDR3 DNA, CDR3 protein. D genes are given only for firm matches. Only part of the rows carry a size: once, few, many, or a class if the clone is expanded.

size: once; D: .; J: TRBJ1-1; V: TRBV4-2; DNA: TGTGCCAGCAGCCAAGTATCCAGTGCAGCTTTCTTT; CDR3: CASSQVSSAAFF
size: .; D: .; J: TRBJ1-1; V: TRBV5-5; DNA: TGTGCCAGCAGCTGGTGGGCGAACACTGAAGCTTTCTTT; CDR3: CASSWWANTEAFF
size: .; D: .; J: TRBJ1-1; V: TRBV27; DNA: TGTGCCAGCAGTTTCGGACAGAACACTGAAGCTTTCTTT; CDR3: CASSFGQNTEAFF
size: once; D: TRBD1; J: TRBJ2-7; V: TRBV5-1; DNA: TGCGCCAGCAGCTTGGGAGGGACAGGGAGGGCCTACGAGCAGTACTTC; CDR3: CASSLGGTGRAYEQYF
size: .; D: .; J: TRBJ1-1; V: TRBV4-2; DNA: TGTGCCAGCAGCCAAGACAGGCTTAACACTGAAGCTTTCTTT; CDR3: CASSQDRLNTEAFF
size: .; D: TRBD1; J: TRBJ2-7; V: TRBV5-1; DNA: TGCGCCAGCAGTAACCGGGACAGTCCCCTGGAGCAGTACTTC; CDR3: CASSNRDSPLEQYF
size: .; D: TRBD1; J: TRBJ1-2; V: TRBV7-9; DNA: TGTGCCAGCAGGCCCGGACAGGGAACAACCTATGGCTACACCTTC; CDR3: CASRPGQGTTYGYTF
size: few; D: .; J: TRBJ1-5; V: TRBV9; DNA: TGTGCCAGCAGCGTAGACCCAGGACCCAATCAGCCCCAGCATTTT; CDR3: CASSVDPGPNQPQHF
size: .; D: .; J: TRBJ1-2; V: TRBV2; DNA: TGTGCCAGCCCAGAGGGCGGGCTCTATGGCTACACCTTC; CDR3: CASPEGGLYGYTF
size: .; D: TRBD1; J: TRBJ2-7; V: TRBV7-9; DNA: TGTGCCAGCAGCTTCGGGACAGGGGACGGCTACGAGCAGTACTTC; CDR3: CASSFGTGDGYEQYF
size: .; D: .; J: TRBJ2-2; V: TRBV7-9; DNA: TGTGCCAGCAGCTCCCCCAGGGACACCGGGGAGCTGTTTTTT; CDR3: CASSSPRDTGELFF
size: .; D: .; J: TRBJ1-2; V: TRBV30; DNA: TGTGCCTGGAGCCTGCGAGTCTATGGCTACACCTTC; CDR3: CAWSLRVYGYTF
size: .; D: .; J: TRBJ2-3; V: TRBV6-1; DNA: TGTGCCAGCAGTGAAGGGGGGGGCGGCACAGATACGCAGTATTTT; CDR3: CASSEGGGGTDTQYF
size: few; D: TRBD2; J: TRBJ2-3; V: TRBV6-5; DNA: TGTGCCAGCAGTTACTCAGGAGCGGGAGACATAAATACGCAGTATTTT; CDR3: CASSYSGAGDINTQYF